This T cell receptor beta chain was sequenced during a study of blood T cell repertoires in COVID-19. Study summary: The United States, Italy and Spain were the sources of the acute and convalescent COVID-19 samples. Sample material is recorded as cDNA or gDNA derived from T cells, B-cell-depleted T cells, or PBMCs.

The CDR3 sequence is 14 residues long. The V end was cut by 2 bases, the J end by 1 base, with 8 bases between. Germline CDR1 and CDR2: GTSNPN and SVGIG (reference sequence). Authors' analysis steps: Estimated nucleated cell counts came from reference gene primer amplification. Assay: immunoSEQ multiplex PCR; the TCRdb copy retains only in-frame clones and omits some. V, J and clone size are taken as reported in that table, and D and trimming were inferred from the DNA itself. Here the sample spans 140,000 to 150,000 clones, roughly 77% being singletons. The sequence was obtained from a man aged 55 to 70 with acute or convalescent COVID-19. The sequenced sample consisted of peripheral blood. The rearrangement joins TRBV30 to TRBJ2-2; D might be TRBD1 (6 bases). The CDR3 is CAWSRTENTGELFF. CDR3 coding DNA: TGTGCCTGGAGTCGGACAGAGAACACCGGGGAGCTGTTTTTT.